A single T cell receptor beta chain is shown here with its context. Its antigen remains unidentified. The CDR3 is 15 residues long. With V trimmed by 5 bases and J by 3 bases, 8 bases remained unmatched. Germline CDR1 and CDR2: SGHRS and YFSETQ. This record belongs to a study of T cell repertoires in cytomegalovirus infection. Overall study context: Both recently identified HLA-C-restricted and well-studied HLA-B-restricted CMV epitopes were used in the study. Evidence of both CMV infection and a matching HLA type came from public TCR beta signatures. Overall study findings and caveats: Clonotypes of TCR beta that were HLA-C-restricted and CMV-specific dominated the ex vivo response.

TCRdb independently ran MiXCR on the reads; one entry per CDR3 protein. The sample includes 650,000 to 900,000 distinct CDR3 sequences, roughly 28% of them seen just once. The sample was cultured CD8+ T cells from PBMCs, taken from culture after CMV antigen stimulation. The chain links TRBV5-1 to TRBJ2-7; TRBD1 agrees at 10 bases. The clonotype comes from a human donor in good health (CMV status not recorded). Some clones in this sample may be carry-over from other donors' samples. This CDR3 reads CASRSGTGEIYEQYF. The CDR3 DNA sequence: TGCGCCAGCAGATCCGGGACAGGGGAAATCTACGAGCAGTACTTC.